A selection of T cell receptor beta chains follows, all from one sample in a study of beta chain features in type 1 diabetes. The protocol was immunoSEQ multiplex PCR, while the TCRdb copy is restricted to in-frame clones and leaves out a portion. The sample holds 640,000 or so clones, about 14% seen once. The sequencing input was naive CD4+ T cells from blood. Source of these receptors: a man younger than 35 with type 1 diabetes. The CDR3 runs from the conserved cysteine through the conserved F or W. Each record gives: CDR3 length, clone size, J gene, V gene, D gene, CDR3 protein, CDR3 DNA. The D gene is left open where the match is weak. The listing skips clone size in some rows; elsewhere it reads once, few, many or a size class.

len: 13
abundance: few
j_gene: TRBJ2-3
v_gene: TRBV6-5
d_gene: .
CDR3aa: CASSPTTQGTQYF
CDR3nt: TGTGCCAGCAGTCCGACTACTCAGGGTACGCAGTATTTT

len: 15
abundance: .
j_gene: TRBJ1-1
v_gene: TRBV30
d_gene: .
CDR3aa: CAWSGRRQGETEAFF
CDR3nt: TGTGCCTGGAGTGGCCGGCGTCAGGGCGAAACTGAAGCTTTCTTT

len: 15
abundance: .
j_gene: TRBJ2-7
v_gene: TRBV7-2
d_gene: .
CDR3aa: CASSLFGESSYEQYF
CDR3nt: TGTGCCAGCAGCTTATTTGGTGAAAGCTCCTACGAGCAGTACTTC

len: 16
abundance: .
j_gene: TRBJ2-7
v_gene: TRBV27
d_gene: TRBD2
CDR3aa: CASSSSTSGLWYEQYF
CDR3nt: TGTGCCAGCAGTTCGTCGACTAGCGGGCTATGGTACGAGCAGTACTTC

len: 14
abundance: .
j_gene: TRBJ2-7
v_gene: TRBV7-6
d_gene: .
CDR3aa: CASSPALGTHEQYF
CDR3nt: TGTGCCAGCAGCCCGGCACTCGGCACCCACGAGCAGTACTTC

len: 15
abundance: few
j_gene: TRBJ2-7
v_gene: TRBV5-1
d_gene: TRBD1
CDR3aa: CASSSGQGAAYEQYF
CDR3nt: TGCGCCAGCAGCTCGGGACAGGGGGCCGCCTACGAGCAGTACTTC

len: 15
abundance: few
j_gene: TRBJ1-1
v_gene: TRBV29-1
d_gene: .
CDR3aa: CSVDKPGDMNTEAFF
CDR3nt: TGCAGCGTTGATAAGCCAGGGGATATGAACACTGAAGCTTTCTTT

len: 15
abundance: .
j_gene: TRBJ2-7
v_gene: TRBV4-2
d_gene: .
CDR3aa: CASSQEGTSSYEQYF
CDR3nt: TGTGCCAGCAGCCAAGAGGGGACATCCTCCTACGAGCAGTACTTC

len: 14
abundance: .
j_gene: TRBJ1-2
v_gene: TRBV13
d_gene: .
CDR3aa: CASSGPREAYGYTF
CDR3nt: TGTGCCAGCAGTGGACCTAGGGAGGCCTATGGCTACACCTTC

len: 14
abundance: .
j_gene: TRBJ2-4
v_gene: TRBV30
d_gene: .
CDR3aa: CAWSGAGTKNIQYF
CDR3nt: TGTGCCTGGAGTGGTGCAGGAACCAAAAACATTCAGTACTTC

len: 15
abundance: few
j_gene: TRBJ2-7
v_gene: TRBV5-4
d_gene: TRBD1
CDR3aa: CASSIPGTGGYEQYF
CDR3nt: TGTGCCAGCAGCATTCCCGGGACAGGGGGATACGAGCAGTACTTC

len: 16
abundance: .
j_gene: TRBJ2-7
v_gene: TRBV30
d_gene: TRBD1
CDR3aa: CAWSGVLGTGSYEQYF
CDR3nt: TGTGCCTGGAGTGGCGTTTTGGGGACAGGATCCTACGAGCAGTACTTC

len: 14
abundance: few
j_gene: TRBJ2-4
v_gene: TRBV7-9
d_gene: TRBD2
CDR3aa: CASSPAGGKNIQYF
CDR3nt: TGTGCCAGCAGCCCCGCGGGGGGCAAAAACATTCAGTACTTC

len: 13
abundance: once
j_gene: TRBJ1-1
v_gene: TRBV30
d_gene: .
CDR3aa: CAWRGGMNTEAFF
CDR3nt: TGTGCCTGGAGGGGGGGCATGAACACTGAAGCTTTCTTT

len: 13
abundance: few
j_gene: TRBJ2-7
v_gene: TRBV28
d_gene: TRBD1
CDR3aa: CAATGTGGYEQYF
CDR3nt: TGTGCCGCGACCGGGACAGGGGGCTACGAGCAGTACTTC

len: 13
abundance: .
j_gene: TRBJ1-2
v_gene: TRBV28
d_gene: .
CDR3aa: CASSAEDRDGYTF
CDR3nt: TGTGCCAGCAGTGCCGAGGATAGAGATGGCTACACCTTC

len: 15
abundance: few
j_gene: TRBJ2-1
v_gene: TRBV7-2
d_gene: .
CDR3aa: CASSLGATPYNEQFF
CDR3nt: TGTGCCAGCAGCTTGGGTGCCACCCCCTACAATGAGCAGTTCTTC

len: 15
abundance: .
j_gene: TRBJ2-2
v_gene: TRBV9
d_gene: TRBD2
CDR3aa: CASSVSGGNTGELFF
CDR3nt: TGTGCCAGCAGCGTAAGCGGGGGCAACACCGGGGAGCTGTTTTTT

len: 15
abundance: .
j_gene: TRBJ2-2
v_gene: TRBV7-2
d_gene: TRBD1
CDR3aa: CASRGDSANTGELFF
CDR3nt: TGTGCCAGCAGGGGGGACAGCGCGAACACCGGGGAGCTGTTTTTT

len: 12
abundance: few
j_gene: TRBJ2-7
v_gene: TRBV30
d_gene: .
CDR3aa: CAWSAQRDRSYF
CDR3nt: TGTGCCTGGAGTGCCCAACGGGACCGGTCGTACTTC

len: 15
abundance: few
j_gene: TRBJ2-7
v_gene: TRBV9
d_gene: .
CDR3aa: CASSVDPSHNYEQYF
CDR3nt: TGTGCCAGCAGCGTTGATCCGTCCCACAACTACGAGCAGTACTTC

len: 15
abundance: .
j_gene: TRBJ2-1
v_gene: TRBV18
d_gene: .
CDR3aa: CASSPPGADYNEQFF
CDR3nt: TGTGCCAGCTCACCACCAGGGGCGGACTACAATGAGCAGTTCTTC

len: 14
abundance: .
j_gene: TRBJ1-2
v_gene: TRBV18
d_gene: .
CDR3aa: CASSPIERGDGYTF
CDR3nt: TGTGCCAGCTCACCCATCGAGAGGGGGGACGGCTACACCTTC

len: 17
abundance: few
j_gene: TRBJ2-2
v_gene: TRBV9
d_gene: TRBD2
CDR3aa: CASSVAPSGVYTGELFF
CDR3nt: TGTGCCAGCAGCGTAGCCCCTAGCGGGGTTTACACCGGGGAGCTGTTTTTT

len: 11
abundance: .
j_gene: TRBJ1-5
v_gene: TRBV6-6
d_gene: .
CDR3aa: CASSYNQPQHF
CDR3nt: TGTGCCAGCAGTTACAATCAGCCCCAGCATTTT

len: 12
abundance: .
j_gene: TRBJ2-1
v_gene: TRBV5-1
d_gene: .
CDR3aa: CASSPPGERQFF
CDR3nt: TGCGCCAGCAGCCCCCCGGGCGAGAGACAGTTCTTC

len: 17
abundance: few
j_gene: TRBJ2-1
v_gene: TRBV5-1
d_gene: TRBD1
CDR3aa: CASSLGHGTGSYNEQFF
CDR3nt: TGCGCCAGCAGCTTGGGTCACGGGACAGGCTCCTACAATGAGCAGTTCTTC

len: 15
abundance: few
j_gene: TRBJ2-2
v_gene: TRBV5-4
d_gene: TRBD2
CDR3aa: CASSHLIGEGGELFF
CDR3nt: TGTGCCAGCAGCCACCTGATCGGGGAGGGCGGGGAGCTGTTTTTT

len: 16
abundance: .
j_gene: TRBJ2-3
v_gene: TRBV7-9
d_gene: .
CDR3aa: CASSLPIGAPGGTQYF
CDR3nt: TGTGCCAGCAGCTTACCGATCGGGGCCCCGGGCGGTACGCAGTATTTT

len: 14
abundance: few
j_gene: TRBJ1-6
v_gene: TRBV5-6
d_gene: TRBD1
CDR3aa: CASRRQGGGSPLHF
CDR3nt: TGTGCCAGCAGAAGACAGGGTGGCGGATCACCCCTCCACTTT

len: 12
abundance: .
j_gene: TRBJ2-4
v_gene: TRBV11-2
d_gene: .
CDR3aa: CASSLAKNIQYF
CDR3nt: TGTGCCAGCAGCTTAGCCAAAAACATTCAGTACTTC

len: 17
abundance: few
j_gene: TRBJ2-7
v_gene: TRBV28
d_gene: .
CDR3aa: CASSSPGSPKGTYEQYF
CDR3nt: TGTGCCAGCAGTTCCCCCGGGTCTCCGAAAGGGACCTACGAGCAGTACTTC

len: 13
abundance: .
j_gene: TRBJ2-3
v_gene: TRBV25-1
d_gene: .
CDR3aa: CASSPQYTDTQYF
CDR3nt: TGTGCCAGCAGCCCCCAGTACACAGATACGCAGTATTTT

len: 16
abundance: .
j_gene: TRBJ1-1
v_gene: TRBV18
d_gene: .
CDR3aa: CASSPFENSLNTEAFF
CDR3nt: TGTGCCAGCTCACCATTCGAGAACAGCCTAAACACTGAAGCTTTCTTT

len: 15
abundance: few
j_gene: TRBJ2-5
v_gene: TRBV18
d_gene: TRBD2
CDR3aa: CATAQGIAGVETQYF
CDR3nt: TGTGCCACCGCGCAGGGGATAGCGGGAGTCGAGACCCAGTACTTC

len: 13
abundance: .
j_gene: TRBJ2-7
v_gene: TRBV30
d_gene: .
CDR3aa: CAWSFRGAREQYF
CDR3nt: TGTGCCTGGAGTTTCAGAGGGGCGAGGGAGCAGTACTTC

len: 15
abundance: few
j_gene: TRBJ1-1
v_gene: TRBV7-9
d_gene: TRBD1
CDR3aa: CASSRGTGYSTEAFF
CDR3nt: TGTGCCAGCAGCCGAGGGACAGGGTATAGCACTGAAGCTTTCTTT

len: 16
abundance: .
j_gene: TRBJ2-2
v_gene: TRBV30
d_gene: TRBD2
CDR3aa: CACKGAGGSGTGELFF
CDR3nt: TGTGCCTGCAAAGGGGCGGGAGGATCAGGAACCGGGGAGCTGTTTTTT

len: 14
abundance: once
j_gene: TRBJ2-5
v_gene: TRBV18
d_gene: .
CDR3aa: CASSPRMSQETQYF
CDR3nt: TGTGCCAGCTCACCCCGGATGAGCCAAGAGACCCAGTACTTC

len: 15
abundance: .
j_gene: TRBJ1-1
v_gene: TRBV21-1
d_gene: .
CDR3aa: CASSKMQGRGTEAFF
CDR3nt: TGTGCCAGCAGCAAAATGCAGGGCAGGGGCACTGAAGCTTTCTTT

len: 13
abundance: few
j_gene: TRBJ1-5
v_gene: TRBV6-5
d_gene: .
CDR3aa: CASSTDRNQPRHF
CDR3nt: TGTGCCAGCAGTACCGACAGAAATCAGCCCCGGCATTTT

len: 18
abundance: few
j_gene: TRBJ2-7
v_gene: TRBV9
d_gene: TRBD2
CDR3aa: CASSVGSFSGSGAYEQYF
CDR3nt: TGTGCCAGCAGCGTAGGGTCCTTTAGCGGGAGCGGAGCTTACGAGCAGTACTTC

len: 14
abundance: .
j_gene: TRBJ2-5
v_gene: TRBV9
d_gene: TRBD1
CDR3aa: CASSVSTGEETQYF
CDR3nt: TGTGCCAGCAGCGTCTCCACAGGGGAAGAGACCCAGTACTTC

len: 15
abundance: .
j_gene: TRBJ1-6
v_gene: TRBV27
d_gene: .
CDR3aa: CASSSKFGGNSPLHF
CDR3nt: TGTGCCAGCAGTTCGAAATTCGGGGGAAATTCACCCCTCCACTTT

len: 8
abundance: .
j_gene: TRBJ1-2
v_gene: TRBV29-1
d_gene: .
CDR3aa: CSVGGATF
CDR3nt: TGCAGCGTTGGAGGGGCCACATTC

len: 16
abundance: few
j_gene: TRBJ2-2
v_gene: TRBV5-1
d_gene: TRBD2
CDR3aa: CASRPPGLASPGELFF
CDR3nt: TGCGCCAGCAGACCTCCGGGACTAGCTAGCCCCGGGGAGCTGTTTTTT

len: 16
abundance: .
j_gene: TRBJ2-7
v_gene: TRBV14
d_gene: .
CDR3aa: CASSQDGYPPSYEQYF
CDR3nt: TGTGCCAGCAGCCAAGATGGCTATCCACCTTCCTACGAGCAGTACTTC

len: 14
abundance: .
j_gene: TRBJ2-5
v_gene: TRBV6-6
d_gene: .
CDR3aa: CASSYQGDPETQYF
CDR3nt: TGTGCCAGCAGTTACCAGGGAGATCCAGAGACCCAGTACTTC

len: 15
abundance: few
j_gene: TRBJ2-2
v_gene: TRBV14
d_gene: .
CDR3aa: CASNGGTVHTGELFF
CDR3nt: TGTGCCAGCAATGGAGGGACAGTTCACACCGGGGAGCTGTTTTTT

len: 13
abundance: few
j_gene: TRBJ1-5
v_gene: TRBV30
d_gene: .
CDR3aa: CAWSVQENQPQHF
CDR3nt: TGTGCCTGGAGTGTACAAGAAAATCAGCCCCAGCATTTT

len: 10
abundance: few
j_gene: TRBJ2-7
v_gene: TRBV7-9
d_gene: .
CDR3aa: CASSPLEQYF
CDR3nt: TGTGCCAGCAGCCCTCTGGAGCAGTACTTC

len: 17
abundance: few
j_gene: TRBJ2-1
v_gene: TRBV7-2
d_gene: .
CDR3aa: CASSLETLALSYNEQFF
CDR3nt: TGTGCCAGCAGCTTAGAAACCCTAGCGCTTTCCTACAATGAGCAGTTCTTC

len: 22
abundance: few
j_gene: TRBJ1-5
v_gene: TRBV30
d_gene: .
CDR3aa: CARPGRTTLPDSYLSHGQPQHF
CDR3nt: TGTGCGAGGCCGGGCCGCACTACCCTTCCTGACTCCTACCTCTCTCATGGCCAGCCCCAGCATTTT

len: 14
abundance: few
j_gene: TRBJ1-5
v_gene: TRBV19
d_gene: .
CDR3aa: CASSKWGSNQPQHF
CDR3nt: TGTGCCAGTAGTAAATGGGGCAGCAATCAGCCCCAGCATTTT